This TCR beta chain was sequenced in a study of T cells in tumors and immune-related adverse events. Trimming removed 4 bases from V and 2 bases from J, with 8 bases in between. The CDR3 contains 13 residues. In germline, CDR1 is SEHNR, CDR2 FQNEAQ (reference sequence). The repertoire was sequenced with immunoSEQ multiplex PCR; TCRdb's copy has only in-frame clones and lacks some. The repertoire consists of more than 10,000 clones, with approximately 90% occurring once and the leading ten covering approximately 1.5%. The sample here was lymph node tissue, taken from a patient treated with anti-PD-1 therapy. The TCR was taken from a female donor with metastatic renal cell carcinoma. This chain links TRBV7-9 with TRBJ1-1; TRBD1 might be the D (5 bases). The DNA of the CDR3 is TGTGCCAGCAGCTCCCAGGGTAACACTGAAGCTTTCTTT. Its protein product is CASSSQGNTEAFF.